One sample yielded the 4 T cell receptor beta chains listed below, sequenced in a study of post-analysis software for immune sequencing data. General study results and limits: Patients showed TRBV5-6, TRBV5-1 and TRBV20-1 among four to six TRBV segments more frequent than in controls.

Their recognized antigens are unknown. cDNA libraries for TCR beta contained unique molecular identifiers. TCRdb re-called the PCR reads through MiXCR, storing one row per CDR3 protein. The sample carries hundreds of thousands of distinct CDR3 sequences, 44% recorded once. Sequenced: blood. All receptors derive from a girl aged 5 to 17 with multiple sclerosis.

This CDR3 reads CASSQGQGRNQPQHF. In DNA, the CDR3 is TGCGCCAGCAGCCAGGGACAGGGCCGCAATCAGCCCCAGCATTTT. V gene TRBV4-1 combines with J gene TRBJ1-5; 9 bases are shared with TRBD1. The germline V gene has CDR1 MGHRA and CDR2 YSYEKL. The ends lost 3 bases at V and 2 bases at J; junction bases unmatched: 2. The CDR3 covers 15 residues.

The gene calls are TRBV12-3 or TRBV12-4 and TRBJ2-1; 9 bases fit TRBD2. V lost 3 bases to trimming and J lost 2 bases; unmatched junction nucleotides: 5. This CDR3 region has 16 residues. DNA for the CDR3: TGTGCCAGCAGTTTGACTAGCGGTACACCCTACAATGAGCAGTTCTTC. This gives the protein CASSLTSGTPYNEQFF.

This chain uses TRBV5-1 with TRBJ1-1, with a weak D call TRBD1 (6 bases). V gave up 2 bases and J gave up 6 bases, with 17 bases separating them. CDR3 length: 15 residues. CDR1 is SGHRS and CDR2 is YFSETQ in the germline V gene. The DNA for the CDR3 is TGCGCCAGCAGCTTACAGGGTCTCAGGGTGGCTGAAGCTTTCTTT. Residues: CASSLQGLRVAEAFF.

The chain employs TRBV30 and TRBJ2-7, with 7 bases identical to TRBD2. This CDR3 is 14 amino acids long. Germline lookup yields CDR1 GTSNPN and CDR2 SVGIG (reference sequence). Germline trimming cut 4 bases from V and 4 bases from J; bases unmatched to any gene: 10. The CDR3, as DNA: TGTGCCTGGACCTCAGCGGGGCGCGCTTACGAGCAGTACTTC. Translation: CAWTSAGRAYEQYF.